This is a list of T cell receptor beta chains from one sample in a study of blood T cell repertoires in COVID-19. Clones were read by immunoSEQ multiplex PCR, and TCRdb kept only the in-frame ones, dropping some. The sample holds tens of thousands of clones, about 80% seen once. Sequencing input: peripheral blood. The source of these receptors is a woman between 65 and 79 years old with acute or convalescent COVID-19. Each CDR3 is given with its conserved first and last residue. A D gene is named only where the DNA matches it firmly. Clone size is shown for a subset of rows, as once, few, many or a class of expanded clone.

size,length,D,J,V,CDR3,DNA
.,13,TRBD2,TRBJ2-7,TRBV27,CASSTSGRREQYF,TGTGCCAGCAGTACTAGCGGGCGCCGGGAGCAGTACTTC
.,17,TRBD2,TRBJ2-3,TRBV20-1,CSASSGGRASATDTQYF,TGCAGTGCTAGTTCGGGCGGGAGGGCATCTGCCACAGATACGCAGTATTTT
.,18,.,TRBJ1-4,TRBV6-9,CASLYGEPKLMIVEKLFF,TGTGCCAGCCTGTACGGCGAACCTAAACTAATGATAGTTGAAAAACTGTTTTTT
.,14,.,TRBJ1-5,TRBV5-5,CASSLAGANQPQHF,TGTGCCAGCAGCTTGGCAGGGGCCAATCAGCCCCAGCATTTT
.,12,.,TRBJ1-2,TRBV13,CASSLDSSGYTF,TGTGCCAGCAGCTTAGACAGCTCCGGCTACACCTTC
once,15,TRBD1,TRBJ2-1,TRBV19,CASSGTGDSYNEQFF,TGTGCCAGTAGTGGGACAGGGGACTCCTACAATGAGCAGTTCTTC
.,15,.,TRBJ1-6,TRBV2,CASKGGETYNSPLHF,TGTGCCAGCAAAGGGGGAGAAACCTATAATTCACCCCTCCACTTT
.,15,TRBD2,TRBJ2-7,TRBV3-1/TRBV3-2,CASSLLAGGAYEQYF,TGTGCCAGCAGCCTCCTAGCGGGAGGTGCCTACGAGCAGTACTTC
.,13,.,TRBJ2-7,TRBV7-8,CASSRGSSYEQYF,TGTGCCAGCAGCAGGGGCAGCTCCTACGAGCAGTACTTC
.,16,TRBD1,TRBJ1-4,TRBV4-3,CASSPGQGASNEKLFF,TGCGCCAGCAGCCCGGGACAGGGGGCCTCTAATGAAAAACTGTTTTTT
.,14,.,TRBJ1-1,TRBV19,CASSTSEGITEAFF,TGTGCCAGTAGTACCTCGGAGGGAATCACTGAAGCTTTCTTT